Listed below are T cell receptor beta chains from one sample, sequenced in a study of shared clonotypes between healthy human individuals. Produced via immunoSEQ multiplex PCR; TCRdb's table is partial and in-frame only. The table has roughly 2.5 million clones, 90% to 95% seen once. The sequenced sample was naive CD4+ T cells sorted from blood. The receptors derive from a man younger than 30 in good health. The CDR3 runs from the conserved cysteine through the conserved F or W. D genes are given only for firm matches. Expanded clones are given a class, and other clones once, few, many or no size at all.

J | V | D | size | CDR3 | DNA
TRBJ2-5 | TRBV18 | NA | once | CASSPYGTQETQYF | TGTGCCAGCTCACCCTACGGTACCCAAGAGACCCAGTACTTC
TRBJ2-7 | TRBV6-1 | TRBD1 | NA | CATGTGVYEQYF | TGTGCCACGGGGACAGGGGTCTACGAGCAGTACTTC
TRBJ1-2 | TRBV5-6 | NA | once | CASSLGRVLGYTF | TGTGCCAGCAGCTTGGGCAGGGTTTTAGGCTACACCTTC
TRBJ2-7 | TRBV28 | TRBD1 | NA | CASSLVLGQGAYEQYF | TGTGCCAGCAGTTTAGTCCTGGGACAGGGGGCCTACGAGCAGTACTTC
TRBJ2-1 | TRBV11-3 | TRBD2 | NA | CASSLELAGNNEQFF | TGTGCCAGCAGCTTAGAACTAGCGGGGAACAATGAGCAGTTCTTC
TRBJ2-5 | TRBV28 | NA | NA | CAGSRGDAETQYF | TGTGCCGGTTCCAGGGGGGATGCGGAGACCCAGTACTTC
TRBJ2-1 | TRBV5-1 | TRBD1 | NA | CASIFGPGTGGANEQFF | TGCGCCAGCATCTTTGGGCCCGGGACAGGGGGCGCGAATGAGCAGTTCTTC
TRBJ2-1 | TRBV4-1 | TRBD1 | NA | CASSQDRTGLLNNEQFF | TGCGCCAGCAGCCAAGATCGGACAGGGTTGTTAAACAATGAGCAGTTCTTC
TRBJ2-3 | TRBV5-6 | TRBD2 | once | CASSLTTSGGATDTQYF | TGTGCCAGCAGCTTGACGACTAGCGGGGGGGCAACAGATACGCAGTATTTT
TRBJ2-3 | TRBV6-4 | NA | NA | CASSDPGAHTDTQYF | TGTGCCAGCAGTGACCCAGGGGCACACACAGATACGCAGTATTTT
TRBJ1-2 | TRBV7-3 | TRBD1 | NA | CASSLSAGGGYGYTF | TGTGCCAGCAGCTTATCGGCAGGGGGAGGCTATGGCTACACCTTC
TRBJ1-6 | TRBV5-4 | NA | NA | CASSFTGSSYNSPLHF | TGTGCCAGCAGTTTTACAGGGAGCTCCTATAATTCACCCCTCCACTTT
TRBJ1-3 | TRBV18 | NA | NA | CASSHGTLGNTIYF | TGTGCCAGCTCTCACGGGACCCTTGGAAACACCATATATTTT
TRBJ1-4 | TRBV10-3 | NA | NA | CAISESSSLKLFF | TGTGCCATCAGTGAGTCAAGTAGTCTAAAACTGTTTTTT
TRBJ2-7 | TRBV27 | TRBD1 | NA | CASSFGTGDYEQYF | TGTGCCAGCAGTTTTGGGACAGGGGACTACGAGCAGTACTTC
TRBJ1-1 | TRBV6-6 | TRBD1 | NA | CASSSRDSSLRRAFF | TGTGCCAGCAGTTCGCGGGACAGTTCCCTCCGGCGAGCTTTCTTT
TRBJ1-2 | TRBV5-4 | NA | few | CASSLPNPDYGYTF | TGTGCCAGCAGCTTACCGAATCCCGACTATGGCTACACCTTC
TRBJ2-3 | TRBV25-1 | NA | NA | CASSRRGTSDHTQYF | TGTGCCAGCAGTCGACGCGGGACATCGGATCATACGCAGTATTTT
TRBJ1-1 | TRBV5-4 | NA | NA | CASSSLTSGPGKAFF | TGTGCCAGCAGCTCCTTGACATCCGGCCCCGGCAAAGCTTTCTTT
TRBJ2-3 | TRBV5-4 | TRBD2 | NA | CASSFGGGGRTDTQYF | TGTGCCAGCAGCTTCGGGGGCGGGGGGCGCACAGATACGCAGTATTTT
TRBJ2-6 | TRBV10-3 | TRBD2 | NA | CAISESLAGGPGANVLTF | TGTGCCATCAGTGAGTCGCTAGCGGGGGGGCCTGGGGCCAACGTCCTGACTTTC
TRBJ1-1 | TRBV28 | TRBD1 | once | CASREGQGLTEAFF | TGTGCCAGCAGAGAGGGACAGGGGCTTACTGAAGCTTTCTTT
TRBJ2-5 | TRBV7-9 | NA | once | CASSRGFGTLQETQYF | TGTGCCAGCAGCCGTGGATTTGGGACACTCCAAGAGACCCAGTACTTC
TRBJ1-1 | TRBV19 | NA | NA | CASKGQNTEAFF | TGTGCCAGTAAGGGACAGAACACTGAAGCTTTCTTT
TRBJ1-4 | TRBV7-2 | NA | NA | CASSLVNNEKLFF | TGTGCCAGCAGCTTAGTAAACAATGAAAAACTGTTTTTT
TRBJ1-1 | TRBV2 | NA | NA | CASRAQIMNTEAFF | TGTGCCAGCAGGGCTCAGATTATGAACACTGAAGCTTTCTTT
TRBJ1-1 | TRBV7-9 | TRBD1 | few | CASSARQGNDEAFF | TGTGCCAGCAGCGCCCGACAGGGGAACGATGAAGCTTTCTTT
TRBJ2-5 | TRBV5-1 | NA | NA | CASSSGWAGLETQYF | TGCGCCAGCAGCTCGGGCTGGGCGGGCCTAGAGACCCAGTACTTC
TRBJ2-7 | TRBV5-1 | NA | NA | CASSRPELLFYEQYF | TGCGCCAGCAGCCGCCCGGAACTCCTATTCTACGAGCAGTACTTC
TRBJ2-1 | TRBV7-2 | NA | NA | CASSLAFRGEQFF | TGTGCCAGCAGCTTAGCGTTTCGAGGTGAGCAGTTCTTC
TRBJ2-3 | TRBV5-1 | NA | NA | CASSDQYTDTQYF | TGCGCCAGCAGCGATCAATACACAGATACGCAGTATTTT
TRBJ1-1 | TRBV5-1 | TRBD1 | NA | CASSLGQGANTEAFF | TGCGCCAGCAGCTTGGGTCAGGGGGCGAATACTGAAGCTTTCTTT
TRBJ1-1 | TRBV5-1 | NA | NA | CASSPITDRNTEAFF | TGCGCCAGCAGCCCTATCACCGACAGAAACACTGAAGCTTTCTTT
TRBJ2-3 | TRBV2 | NA | NA | CASSVQDTQYF | TGTGCCAGCAGTGTACAAGATACGCAGTATTTT
TRBJ2-7 | TRBV6-5 | TRBD1 | NA | CASRPGQGRSYEQYF | TGTGCCAGCAGACCGGGACAGGGCCGCTCCTACGAGCAGTACTTC
TRBJ1-1 | TRBV5-1 | NA | few | CASSLAGMNTEAFF | TGCGCCAGCAGCTTGGCAGGGATGAACACTGAAGCTTTCTTT
TRBJ2-5 | TRBV2 | TRBD1 | NA | CASQYRGEETQYF | TGTGCCAGCCAATACAGGGGGGAAGAGACCCAGTACTTC
TRBJ1-3 | TRBV7-2 | TRBD1 | NA | CASSNRDSLISGNTIYF | TGTGCCAGCAGCAACCGGGACAGCTTAATCTCTGGAAACACCATATATTTT
TRBJ2-3 | TRBV6-5 | TRBD2 | NA | CASMRGSADTQYF | TGTGCCAGCATGCGCGGGAGTGCGGATACGCAGTATTTT
TRBJ2-3 | TRBV9 | TRBD2 | NA | CASSPLAGGRTDTQYF | TGTGCCAGCAGCCCCCTAGCGGGAGGGCGCACAGATACGCAGTATTTT
TRBJ2-1 | TRBV6-6 | TRBD1 | NA | CASKSYGTGNYNEQFF | TGTGCCAGCAAGTCCTATGGGACAGGGAACTACAATGAGCAGTTCTTC
TRBJ1-5 | TRBV11-3 | NA | once | CASSSRFQDSNQPQHF | TGTGCCAGCAGCAGTCGGTTCCAGGATAGCAATCAGCCCCAGCATTTT
TRBJ2-5 | TRBV5-1 | NA | NA | CASRRRPQGETQYF | TGCGCCAGCAGAAGGAGGCCGCAGGGCGAGACCCAGTACTTC
TRBJ1-2 | TRBV5-1 | NA | once | CASSEHPKDYGYTF | TGCGCCAGCAGTGAGCATCCGAAGGACTATGGCTACACCTTC
TRBJ2-7 | TRBV7-2 | TRBD2 | NA | CASSSRLAGVSYEQYF | TGTGCCAGCAGCTCCAGACTAGCGGGAGTTTCCTACGAGCAGTACTTC
TRBJ2-1 | TRBV30 | NA | NA | CAWSIGGEQFF | TGTGCCTGGAGTATAGGTGGGGAACAGTTCTTC
TRBJ1-1 | TRBV5-1 | TRBD1 | NA | CASSLAPFLQGAQNTEAFF | TGCGCCAGCAGCTTGGCTCCTTTCCTACAGGGGGCGCAGAACACTGAAGCTTTCTTT
TRBJ1-1 | TRBV19 | TRBD1 | NA | CASSRDSRMNTEAFF | TGTGCCAGTAGTAGGGACAGTAGAATGAACACTGAAGCTTTCTTT
TRBJ2-1 | TRBV30 | NA | NA | CAWLESPYNEQFF | TGTGCCTGGCTGGAAAGCCCCTACAATGAGCAGTTCTTC
TRBJ2-3 | TRBV15 | NA | NA | CATSSSRYQGTDTQYF | TGTGCCACCAGCAGCTCGAGGTATCAGGGCACAGATACGCAGTATTTT
TRBJ2-3 | TRBV4-2 | TRBD2 | NA | CASSQEGRLAGVTDTQYF | TGTGCCAGCAGCCAAGAAGGTCGACTAGCGGGAGTAACAGATACGCAGTATTTT
TRBJ2-7 | TRBV28 | NA | NA | CASSLAALSSYEQYF | TGTGCCAGCAGTTTAGCGGCTTTGAGCTCCTACGAGCAGTACTTC
TRBJ1-2 | TRBV18 | NA | NA | CASSPRGGDYGYTF | TGTGCCAGCTCACCAAGAGGGGGGGACTATGGCTACACCTTC
TRBJ2-3 | TRBV7-2 | NA | NA | CASSVGRGATDTQYF | TGTGCCAGCAGCGTCGGCAGGGGCGCCACAGATACGCAGTATTTT
TRBJ2-6 | TRBV5-1 | NA | NA | CASSLAGGSGANVLTF | TGCGCCAGCAGCTTGGCAGGCGGCTCTGGGGCCAACGTCCTGACTTTC
TRBJ2-2 | TRBV6-1 | NA | NA | CASSEVGGHTGELFF | TGTGCCAGCAGTGAGGTGGGGGGCCACACCGGGGAGCTGTTTTTT
TRBJ1-1 | TRBV5-6 | NA | NA | CASSFGAGANTEAFF | TGTGCCAGCAGCTTTGGGGCAGGGGCGAACACTGAAGCTTTCTTT
TRBJ2-3 | TRBV5-1 | TRBD2 | NA | CASSLGLAGGSTDTQYF | TGCGCCAGCAGCTTAGGACTAGCGGGGGGGAGCACAGATACGCAGTATTTT
TRBJ2-7 | TRBV5-6 | NA | NA | CASSRGYPYEQYF | TGTGCCAGCAGCCGAGGGTACCCCTACGAGCAGTACTTC
TRBJ2-3 | TRBV11-2 | NA | NA | CASSLVLSTDTQYF | TGTGCCAGCAGCTTAGTCTTGTCCACAGATACGCAGTATTTT